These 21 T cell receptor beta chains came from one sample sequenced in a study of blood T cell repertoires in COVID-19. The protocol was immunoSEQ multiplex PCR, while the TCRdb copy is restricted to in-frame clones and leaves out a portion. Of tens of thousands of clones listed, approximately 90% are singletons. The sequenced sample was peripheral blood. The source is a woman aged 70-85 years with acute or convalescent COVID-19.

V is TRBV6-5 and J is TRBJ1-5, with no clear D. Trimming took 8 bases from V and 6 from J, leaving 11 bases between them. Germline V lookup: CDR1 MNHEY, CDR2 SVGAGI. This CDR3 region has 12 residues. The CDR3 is CASGATSQPQHF. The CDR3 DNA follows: TGTGCCAGCGGAGCCACAAGTCAGCCCCAGCATTTT.

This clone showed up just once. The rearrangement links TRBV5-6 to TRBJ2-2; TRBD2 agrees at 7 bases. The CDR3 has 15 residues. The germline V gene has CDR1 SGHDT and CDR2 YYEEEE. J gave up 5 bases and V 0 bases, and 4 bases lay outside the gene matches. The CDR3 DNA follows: TGTGCCAGCAGCTTGGGGCCCGGGGGGACCGGGGAGCTGTTTTTT. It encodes CASSLGPGGTGELFF.

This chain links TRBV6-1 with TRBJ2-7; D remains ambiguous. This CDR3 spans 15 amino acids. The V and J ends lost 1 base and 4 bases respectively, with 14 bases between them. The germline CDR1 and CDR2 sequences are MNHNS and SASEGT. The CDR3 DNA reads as TGTGCCAGCAGTGAAGGAGGTTCCCCTCCTTACGAGCAGTACTTC. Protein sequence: CASSEGGSPPYEQYF.

The CDR3 DNA sequence: TGTGCCAGCAGTTTAACCCCTGACTCTCCCGGGGGTGAGCAGTACTTC. Translation gives CASSLTPDSPGGEQYF. This sequence joins TRBV27 and TRBJ2-7; D is possibly TRBD2 (6 bases). V was shortened by 2 bases and J by 7 bases, with 21 bases between the two germline ends. The CDR3 loop spans 16 amino acids. In germline, CDR1 is MNHEY, CDR2 SMNVEV (reference sequence).

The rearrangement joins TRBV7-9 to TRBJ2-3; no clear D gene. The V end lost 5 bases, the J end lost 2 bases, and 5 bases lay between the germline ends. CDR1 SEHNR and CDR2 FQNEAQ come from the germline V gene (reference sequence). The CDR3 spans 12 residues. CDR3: CASSPSTDTQYF. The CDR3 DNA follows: TGTGCCAGCAGCCCTTCCACAGATACGCAGTATTTT.

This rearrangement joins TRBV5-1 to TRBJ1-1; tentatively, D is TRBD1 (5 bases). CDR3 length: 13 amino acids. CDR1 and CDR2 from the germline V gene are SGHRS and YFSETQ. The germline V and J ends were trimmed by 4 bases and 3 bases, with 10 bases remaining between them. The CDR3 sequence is CASSHGGYTEAFF. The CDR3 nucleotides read TGCGCCAGCAGCCACGGGGGGTACACTGAAGCTTTCTTT. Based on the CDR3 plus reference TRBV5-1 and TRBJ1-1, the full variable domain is KAGVTQTPRYLIKTRGQQVTLSCSPISGHRSVSWYQQTPGQGLQFLFEYFSETQRNKGNFPGRFSGRQFSNSRSEMNVSTLELGDSALYLCASSHGGYTEAFFGQGTRLTVV.

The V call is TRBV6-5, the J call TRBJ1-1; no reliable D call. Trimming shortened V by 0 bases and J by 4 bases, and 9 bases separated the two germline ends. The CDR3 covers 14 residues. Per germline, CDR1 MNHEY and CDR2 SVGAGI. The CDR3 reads CASSYSRITTEAFF. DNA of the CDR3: TGTGCCAGCAGTTACTCGCGTATCACCACTGAAGCTTTCTTT.

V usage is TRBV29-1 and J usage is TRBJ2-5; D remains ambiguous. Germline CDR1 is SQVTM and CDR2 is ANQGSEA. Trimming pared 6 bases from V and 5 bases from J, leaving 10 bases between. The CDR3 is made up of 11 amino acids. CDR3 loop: CSVGWAETQYF. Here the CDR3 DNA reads TGCAGCGTCGGTTGGGCGGAGACCCAGTACTTC.

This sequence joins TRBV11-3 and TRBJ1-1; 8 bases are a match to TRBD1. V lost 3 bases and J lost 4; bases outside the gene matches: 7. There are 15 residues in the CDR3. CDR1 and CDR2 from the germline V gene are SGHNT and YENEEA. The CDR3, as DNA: TGTGCCAGCAGCTTCGGGACAGGCCGCGGCACTGAAGCTTTCTTT. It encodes CASSFGTGRGTEAFF.

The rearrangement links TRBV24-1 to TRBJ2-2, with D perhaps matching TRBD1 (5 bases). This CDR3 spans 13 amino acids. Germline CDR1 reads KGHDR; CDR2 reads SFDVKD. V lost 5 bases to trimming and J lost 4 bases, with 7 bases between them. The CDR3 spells CATSGTTTGELFF. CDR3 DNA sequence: TGTGCCACCAGTGGGACAACCACCGGGGAGCTGTTTTTT.

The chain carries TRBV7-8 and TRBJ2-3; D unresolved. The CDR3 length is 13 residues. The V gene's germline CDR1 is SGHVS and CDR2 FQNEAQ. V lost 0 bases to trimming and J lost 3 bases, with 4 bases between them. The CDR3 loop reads CASSLATTDTQYF. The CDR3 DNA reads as TGTGCCAGCAGCTTAGCGACTACAGATACGCAGTATTTT.

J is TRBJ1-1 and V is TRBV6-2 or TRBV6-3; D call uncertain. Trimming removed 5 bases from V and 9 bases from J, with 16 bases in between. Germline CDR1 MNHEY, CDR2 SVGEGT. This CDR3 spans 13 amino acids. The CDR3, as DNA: TGTGCCAGCAGTCGCCTGGCGGGAGGGAAAGCTTTCTTT. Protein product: CASSRLAGGKAFF.

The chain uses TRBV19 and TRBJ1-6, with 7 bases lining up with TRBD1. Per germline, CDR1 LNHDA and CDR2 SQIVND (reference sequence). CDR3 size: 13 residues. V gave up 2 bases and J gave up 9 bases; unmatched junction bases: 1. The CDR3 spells CASSITGASPLHF. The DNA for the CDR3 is TGTGCCAGTAGTATAACAGGGGCTTCACCCCTCCACTTT.

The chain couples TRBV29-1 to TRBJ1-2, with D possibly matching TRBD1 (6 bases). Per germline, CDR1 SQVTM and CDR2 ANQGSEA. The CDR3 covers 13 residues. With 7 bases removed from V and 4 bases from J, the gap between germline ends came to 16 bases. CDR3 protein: CSADDPGAYGYTF. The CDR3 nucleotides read TGCAGCGCCGACGACCCAGGGGCCTATGGCTACACCTTC. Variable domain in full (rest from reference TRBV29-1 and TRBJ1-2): SAVISQKPSRDICQRGTSLTIQCQVDSQVTMMFWYRQQPGQSLTLIATANQGSEATYESGFVIDKFPISRPNLTFSTLTVSNMSPEDSSIYLCSADDPGAYGYTFGSGTRLTVV.

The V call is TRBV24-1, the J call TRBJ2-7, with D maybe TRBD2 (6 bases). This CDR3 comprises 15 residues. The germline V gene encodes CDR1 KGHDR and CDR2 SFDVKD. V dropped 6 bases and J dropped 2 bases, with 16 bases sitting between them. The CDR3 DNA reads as TGTGCCACCAGTCTAAAACGGCGGGGACCCTACGAGCAGTACTTC. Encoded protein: CATSLKRRGPYEQYF.

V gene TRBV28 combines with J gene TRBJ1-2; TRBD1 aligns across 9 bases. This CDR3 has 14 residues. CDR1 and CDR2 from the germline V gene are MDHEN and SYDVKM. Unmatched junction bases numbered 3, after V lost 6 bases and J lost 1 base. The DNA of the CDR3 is TGTGCCAGCAGACAGGGGGCGGGTAACTATGGCTACACCTTC. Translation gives CASRQGAGNYGYTF.

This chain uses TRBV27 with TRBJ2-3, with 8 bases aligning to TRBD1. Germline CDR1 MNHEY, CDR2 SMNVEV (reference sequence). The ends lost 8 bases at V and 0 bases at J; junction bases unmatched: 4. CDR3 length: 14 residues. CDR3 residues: CASGYRGSTDTQYF. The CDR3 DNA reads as TGTGCCAGCGGATACAGGGGGAGCACAGATACGCAGTATTTT.

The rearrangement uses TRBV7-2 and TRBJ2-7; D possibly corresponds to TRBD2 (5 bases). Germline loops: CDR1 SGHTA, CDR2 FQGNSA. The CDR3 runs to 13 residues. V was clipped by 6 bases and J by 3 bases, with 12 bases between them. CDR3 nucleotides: TGTGCCAGCAGTGGAGGACCGAACTACGAGCAGTACTTC. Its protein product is CASSGGPNYEQYF.

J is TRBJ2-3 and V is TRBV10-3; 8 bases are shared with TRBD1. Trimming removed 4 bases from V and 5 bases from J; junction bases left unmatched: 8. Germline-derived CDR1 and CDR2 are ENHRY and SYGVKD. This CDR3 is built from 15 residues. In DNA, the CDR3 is TGTGCCATCAGTGGAGGCAGGGGGCGAGGAGATACGCAGTATTTT. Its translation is CAISGGRGRGDTQYF.

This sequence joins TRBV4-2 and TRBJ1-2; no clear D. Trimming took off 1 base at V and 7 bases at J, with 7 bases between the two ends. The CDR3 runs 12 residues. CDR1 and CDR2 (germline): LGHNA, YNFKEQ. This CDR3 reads CASSQGQIGYTF. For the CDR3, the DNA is TGTGCCAGCAGCCAAGGACAAATTGGCTACACCTTC.

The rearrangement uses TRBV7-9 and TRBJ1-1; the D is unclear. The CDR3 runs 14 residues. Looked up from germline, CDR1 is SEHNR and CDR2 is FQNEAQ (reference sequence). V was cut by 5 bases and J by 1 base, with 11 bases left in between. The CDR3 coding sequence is TGTGCCAGCAGCCCCTGGGCTGGGAACACTGAAGCTTTCTTT. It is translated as CASSPWAGNTEAFF.